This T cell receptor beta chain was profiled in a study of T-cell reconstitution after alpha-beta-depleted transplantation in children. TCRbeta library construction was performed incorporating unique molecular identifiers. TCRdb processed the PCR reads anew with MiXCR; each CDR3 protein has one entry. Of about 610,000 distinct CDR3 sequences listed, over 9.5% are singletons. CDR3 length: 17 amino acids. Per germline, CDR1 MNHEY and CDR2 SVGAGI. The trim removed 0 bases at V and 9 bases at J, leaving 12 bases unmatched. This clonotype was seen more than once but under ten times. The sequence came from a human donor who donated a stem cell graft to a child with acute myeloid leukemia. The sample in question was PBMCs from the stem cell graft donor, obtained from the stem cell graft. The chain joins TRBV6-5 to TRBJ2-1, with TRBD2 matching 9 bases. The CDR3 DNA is TGTGCCAGCAGTTACTCACCCCCGGGTAGCGGGAGTGGTGAGCAGTTCTTC. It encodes CASSYSPPGSGSGEQFF.